The rows below give T cell receptor beta chains drawn from one sample of a study of spatial heterogeneity in lung cancer. TCRdb reprocessed the 5' RACE reads with MiXCR, giving one entry per CDR3 protein. The profile shows about 4,000 distinct CDR3 sequences, 4.1% of them singletons. Specimen: lung tumor tissue, collected at surgery. These receptors all come from a male donor with early-stage non-small cell lung cancer. CDR3s include the opening cysteine and the closing phenylalanine or tryptophan. D genes are given only for firm matches. Some rows have no size entry. The others give once, few or many, or a class for an expanded clone.

>few|TRBJ1-5|-|TRBV27
TGTGCCAGCAGTTTCCGGCAGGGAAATCAGCCCCAGCATTTT
CASSFRQGNQPQHF
>many|TRBJ2-1|TRBD2|TRBV29-1
TGCAGCGTTGGGGTAGCGGGAGGATACAATGAGCAGTTCTTC
CSVGVAGGYNEQFF
>many|TRBJ1-4|-|TRBV2
TGTGCCAGCAGTTACGGTGGCACTAATGAAAAACTGTTTTTT
CASSYGGTNEKLFF
>many|TRBJ2-1|TRBD2|TRBV6-5
TGTGCCAGCAGTTACGCTAGCGGGAGGAGCAATGAGCAGTTCTTC
CASSYASGRSNEQFF
>many|TRBJ2-1|-|TRBV7-3
TGTGCCAGCAGCTTAGGGACGAACTACAATGAGCAGTTCTTC
CASSLGTNYNEQFF
>medium-sized|TRBJ2-2|-|TRBV12-3/TRBV12-4
TGTGCCAGCAGTTCACAGGGAAAAGGGGAGCTGTTTTTT
CASSSQGKGELFF
>many|TRBJ1-3|TRBD1|TRBV20-1
TGCAGTGCTAAACAGGGGTCTGGAAACACCATATATTTT
CSAKQGSGNTIYF
>medium-sized|TRBJ2-3|-|TRBV7-9
TGTGCCAGCAGCTTAGGCGGCTCCACTACTAGCACAGATACGCAGTATTTT
CASSLGGSTTSTDTQYF
>-|TRBJ1-1|-|TRBV20-1
TGCAGGCCCATCCCGGACCCGAACACTGAAGCTTTCTTT
CRPIPDPNTEAFF
>many|TRBJ2-7|-|TRBV2
TGTGCCAGCACCAGGACCTTCGACACCTACGAGCAGTACTTC
CASTRTFDTYEQYF
>many|TRBJ2-3|TRBD2|TRBV6-2/TRBV6-3
TGTGCCAGCAGTACGCCCCCCGGGCTAGCGGGAGGGCCGGGCACAGATACGCAGTATTTT
CASSTPPGLAGGPGTDTQYF
>medium-sized|TRBJ2-7|-|TRBV7-6
TGTGCCAGCAGCCCGGGACCGAACTACGAGCAGTACTTC
CASSPGPNYEQYF
>many|TRBJ2-1|TRBD2|TRBV18
TGTGCCAGCTCACCGCGGGGACTAGCGGGGGGAGCGGAGCAGTTCTTC
CASSPRGLAGGAEQFF
>medium-sized|TRBJ2-3|TRBD1|TRBV7-2
TGTGCCAGCAGGGGCTCCGGGACAGGGCAGTATTTT
CASRGSGTGQYF
>many|TRBJ2-7|-|TRBV28
TGTGCCAGCAGTTCTGGACAGACCTACGAGCAGTACTTC
CASSSGQTYEQYF
>many|TRBJ1-1|-|TRBV6-6
TGTGCCAGCAGTTGGCGGGGAACTCTGAACACTGAAGCTTTCTTT
CASSWRGTLNTEAFF
>medium-sized|TRBJ2-7|-|TRBV4-2
TGTGCCAGCAGCCAAGATCGCATGGAGCAGTACTTC
CASSQDRMEQYF
>medium-sized|TRBJ2-7|-|TRBV12-3/TRBV12-4
TGTGCCAGCAGTTATCTCCATCCCGCGTGGTACGAGCAGTACTTC
CASSYLHPAWYEQYF
>many|TRBJ2-3|-|TRBV7-2
TGTGCCAGCAGCTCGTACAGCACAGATACGCAGTATTTT
CASSSYSTDTQYF
>many|TRBJ2-5|TRBD1|TRBV5-1
TGCGCCAGCCATCCGGGACAGGTTACCCAAGAGACCCAGTACTTC
CASHPGQVTQETQYF
>medium-sized|TRBJ1-1|TRBD1|TRBV9
TGTGCCAGCAAGCGGGGGACAGGAGAAGCTTTCTTT
CASKRGTGEAFF
>medium-sized|TRBJ2-1|TRBD2|TRBV20-1
TGCAGTGCTACCTCCGGGACTAGCGGGTTAGATGAGCAGTTCTTC
CSATSGTSGLDEQFF
>many|TRBJ1-1|-|TRBV29-1
TGCAGCGTCAGGACGGTGAACACTGAAGCTTTCTTT
CSVRTVNTEAFF
>many|TRBJ2-3|-|TRBV5-4
TGTGCCAGCAGAGCTATAGTGGGCGATACGCAGTATTTT
CASRAIVGDTQYF